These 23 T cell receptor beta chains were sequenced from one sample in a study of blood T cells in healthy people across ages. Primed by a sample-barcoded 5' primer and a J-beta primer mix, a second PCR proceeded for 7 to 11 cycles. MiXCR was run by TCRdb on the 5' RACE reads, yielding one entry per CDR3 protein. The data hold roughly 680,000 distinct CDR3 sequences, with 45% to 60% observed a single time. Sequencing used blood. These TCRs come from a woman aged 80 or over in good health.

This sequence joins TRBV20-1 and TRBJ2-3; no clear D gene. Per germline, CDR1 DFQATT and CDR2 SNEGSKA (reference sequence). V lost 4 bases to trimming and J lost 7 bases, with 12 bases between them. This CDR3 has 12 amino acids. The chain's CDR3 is CSAIRPSNTQYF. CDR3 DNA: TGCAGTGCTATCCGACCGTCGAATACGCAGTATTTT.

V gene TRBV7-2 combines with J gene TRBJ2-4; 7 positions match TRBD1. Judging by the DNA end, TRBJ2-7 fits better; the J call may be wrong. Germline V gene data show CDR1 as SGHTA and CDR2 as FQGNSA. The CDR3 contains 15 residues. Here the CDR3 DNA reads TGTGCCAGCAGCTTAACGGGGACAGTCCGCTACGAGCAGTACTTC. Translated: CASSLTGTVRYEQYF.

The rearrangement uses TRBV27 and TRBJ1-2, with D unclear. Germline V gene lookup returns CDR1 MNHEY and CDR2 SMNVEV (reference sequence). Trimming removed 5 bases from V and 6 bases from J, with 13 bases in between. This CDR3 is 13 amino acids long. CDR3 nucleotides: TGTGCCAGCAGTCTCCGGAGGGTTGATGGCTACACCTTC. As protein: CASSLRRVDGYTF.

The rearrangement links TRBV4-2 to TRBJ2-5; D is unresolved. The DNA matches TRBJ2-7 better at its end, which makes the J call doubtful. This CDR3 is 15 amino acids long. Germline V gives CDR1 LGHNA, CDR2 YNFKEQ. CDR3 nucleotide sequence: TGTGCCAGCAGCCCAGAGAGGTGGGGATCCAACGAGCAGTACTTC. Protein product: CASSPERWGSNEQYF.

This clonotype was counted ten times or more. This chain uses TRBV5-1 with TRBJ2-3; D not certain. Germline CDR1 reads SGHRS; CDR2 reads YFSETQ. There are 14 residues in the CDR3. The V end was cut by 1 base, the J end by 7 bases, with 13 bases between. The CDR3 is CASSLIRVGNTQYF. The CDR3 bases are TGCGCCAGCAGCTTGATTCGGGTAGGGAATACGCAGTATTTT.

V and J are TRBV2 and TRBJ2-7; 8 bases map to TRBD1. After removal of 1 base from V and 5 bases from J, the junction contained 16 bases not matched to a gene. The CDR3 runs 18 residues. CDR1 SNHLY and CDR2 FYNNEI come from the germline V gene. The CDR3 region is CASSEEYSLDRVVDEQYF. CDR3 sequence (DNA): TGTGCCAGCAGTGAAGAATATAGCTTGGACAGGGTTGTCGACGAGCAGTACTTC.

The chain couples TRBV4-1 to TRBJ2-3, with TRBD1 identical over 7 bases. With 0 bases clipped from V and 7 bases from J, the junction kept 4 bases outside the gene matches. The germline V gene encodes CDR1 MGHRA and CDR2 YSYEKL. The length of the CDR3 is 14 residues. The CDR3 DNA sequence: TGCGCCAGCAGCCAAGAAGGGGGCAAATATACGCAGTATTTT. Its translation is CASSQEGGKYTQYF.

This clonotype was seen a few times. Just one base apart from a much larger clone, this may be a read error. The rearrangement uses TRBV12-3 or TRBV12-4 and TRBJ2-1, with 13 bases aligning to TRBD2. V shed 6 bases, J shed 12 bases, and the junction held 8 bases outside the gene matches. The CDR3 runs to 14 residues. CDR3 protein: CASSQPGLAGWQFF. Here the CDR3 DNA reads TGTGCCAGCAGCCAACCGGGACTAGCGGGATGGCAGTTCTTC.

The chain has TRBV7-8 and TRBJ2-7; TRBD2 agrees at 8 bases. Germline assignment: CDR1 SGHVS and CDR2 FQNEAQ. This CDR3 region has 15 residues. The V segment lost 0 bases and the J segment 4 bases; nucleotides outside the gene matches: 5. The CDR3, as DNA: TGTGCCAGCAGCTTAGCGCCGGGACTAGGGTACGAGCAGTACTTC. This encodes CASSLAPGLGYEQYF.

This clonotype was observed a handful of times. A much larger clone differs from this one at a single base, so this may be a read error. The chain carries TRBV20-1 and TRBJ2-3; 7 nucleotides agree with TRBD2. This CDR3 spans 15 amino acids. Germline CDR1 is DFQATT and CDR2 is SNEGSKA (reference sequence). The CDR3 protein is CSATDPGLPTGTQYF. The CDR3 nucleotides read TGCAGTGCTACCGATCCGGGACTACCCACAGGTACGCAGTATTTT.

Written as DNA, the CDR3 is TGTGCCAGCAGTTCCCTGGTGGAACCGCGCAAAGAGCAGTTCTTC. Translation: CASSSLVEPRKEQFF. The chain has TRBV28 and TRBJ2-1; D not certain. Looked up from germline, CDR1 is MDHEN and CDR2 is SYDVKM. Deletions cut 4 bases from V and 10 bases from J, with 20 bases between. The CDR3 sequence is 15 residues long.

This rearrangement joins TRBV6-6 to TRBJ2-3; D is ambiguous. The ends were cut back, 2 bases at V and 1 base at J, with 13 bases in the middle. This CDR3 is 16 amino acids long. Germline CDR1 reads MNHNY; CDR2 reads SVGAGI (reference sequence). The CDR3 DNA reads TGTGCCAGCAGTTACACCACTACCCGAGGCACAGATACGCAGTATTTT. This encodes CASSYTTTRGTDTQYF.

The CDR3 DNA follows: TGTGCCAGCAGTTTGGACAGGGGAGGCTACGAGCAGTACTTC. This translates into CASSLDRGGYEQYF. The rearrangement joins TRBV7-9 to TRBJ2-7, with 9 nucleotides matching TRBD1. The V and J ends lost 6 bases and 3 bases, in that order; junction bases with no gene match: 6. The CDR3 is 14 amino acids. Per the germline V gene, CDR1 is SEHNR and CDR2 is FQNEAQ (reference sequence).

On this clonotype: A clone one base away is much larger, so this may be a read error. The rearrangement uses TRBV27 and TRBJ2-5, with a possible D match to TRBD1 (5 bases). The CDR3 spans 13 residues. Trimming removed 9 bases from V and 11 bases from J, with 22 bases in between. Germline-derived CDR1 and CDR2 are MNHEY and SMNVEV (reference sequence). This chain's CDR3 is CARTNSRVAEQYF. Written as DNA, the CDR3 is TGTGCCAGAACGAATAGCAGGGTAGCTGAGCAGTACTTC.

In DNA form, the CDR3 reads TGCAGTGCTAGTTGGGGGTCAAGCCACGAGCAGTACTTC. It yields the protein CSASWGSSHEQYF. The chain is built from TRBV20-1 and TRBJ2-7; D might be TRBD1 or TRBD2, each matching 5 bases. Trimming pared 3 bases from V and 5 bases from J, leaving 14 bases between. There are 13 residues in the CDR3. Germline V gene sequence: CDR1 DFQATT, CDR2 SNEGSKA (reference sequence).

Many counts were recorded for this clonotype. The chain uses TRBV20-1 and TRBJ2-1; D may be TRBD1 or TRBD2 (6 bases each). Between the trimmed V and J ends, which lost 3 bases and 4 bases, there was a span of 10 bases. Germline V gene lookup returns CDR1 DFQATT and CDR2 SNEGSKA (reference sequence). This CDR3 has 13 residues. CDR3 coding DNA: TGCAGTGCTAGCGGGGGCCTTTACAATGAGCAGTTCTTC. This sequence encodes CSASGGLYNEQFF.

The CDR3 loop reads CASSQEPDPGVDEQFF. The CDR3, as DNA: TGCGCCAGCAGCCAAGAACCGGATCCAGGGGTAGATGAGCAGTTCTTC. The chain carries TRBV4-1 and TRBJ2-1; a weak D match, TRBD1 (6 bases). Between the trimmed V and J ends, which lost 0 bases and 8 bases, there was a span of 17 bases. CDR3 length: 16 amino acids. Germline lookup yields CDR1 MGHRA and CDR2 YSYEKL.

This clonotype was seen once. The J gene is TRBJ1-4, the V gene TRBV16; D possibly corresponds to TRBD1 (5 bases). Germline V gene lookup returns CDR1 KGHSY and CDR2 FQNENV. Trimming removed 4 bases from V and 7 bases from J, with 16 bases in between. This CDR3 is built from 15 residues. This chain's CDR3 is CASSPRRDVGEKLFF. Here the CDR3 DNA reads TGTGCCAGCAGCCCCCGCAGGGATGTTGGTGAAAAACTGTTTTTT.

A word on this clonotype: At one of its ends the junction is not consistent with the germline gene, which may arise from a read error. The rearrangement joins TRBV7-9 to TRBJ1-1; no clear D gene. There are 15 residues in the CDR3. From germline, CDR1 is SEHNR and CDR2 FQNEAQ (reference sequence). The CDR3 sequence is CASSSTGSQNTGAFF. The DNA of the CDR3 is TGTGCCAGCAGCTCCACGGGATCCCAGAACACTGGAGCTTTCTTT.

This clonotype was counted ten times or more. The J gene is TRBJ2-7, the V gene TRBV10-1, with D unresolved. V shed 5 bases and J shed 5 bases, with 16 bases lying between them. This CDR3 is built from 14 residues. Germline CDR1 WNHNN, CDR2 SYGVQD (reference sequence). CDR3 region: CASSHGVRPHEQYF. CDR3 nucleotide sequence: TGCGCCAGCAGTCATGGAGTCCGGCCTCACGAGCAGTACTTC.

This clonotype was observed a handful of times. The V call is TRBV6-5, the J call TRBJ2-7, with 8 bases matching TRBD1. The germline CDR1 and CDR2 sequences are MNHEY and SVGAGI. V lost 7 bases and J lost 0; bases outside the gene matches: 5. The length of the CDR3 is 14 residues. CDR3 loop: CASTPGQASYEQYF. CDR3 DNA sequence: TGTGCCAGCACTCCGGGACAGGCCTCCTACGAGCAGTACTTC.

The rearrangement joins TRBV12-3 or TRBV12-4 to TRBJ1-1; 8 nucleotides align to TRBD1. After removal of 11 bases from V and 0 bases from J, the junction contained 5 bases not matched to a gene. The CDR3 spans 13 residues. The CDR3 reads CAGRTGLNTEAFF. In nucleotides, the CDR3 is TGTGCCGGACGGACAGGGTTGAACACTGAAGCTTTCTTT.

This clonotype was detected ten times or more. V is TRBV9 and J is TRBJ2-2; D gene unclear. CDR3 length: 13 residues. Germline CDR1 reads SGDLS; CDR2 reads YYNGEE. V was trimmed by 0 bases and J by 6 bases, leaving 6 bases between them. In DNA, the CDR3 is TGTGCCAGCAGCGTAGCGGGTTCCGGGGAGCTGTTTTTT. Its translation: CASSVAGSGELFF.